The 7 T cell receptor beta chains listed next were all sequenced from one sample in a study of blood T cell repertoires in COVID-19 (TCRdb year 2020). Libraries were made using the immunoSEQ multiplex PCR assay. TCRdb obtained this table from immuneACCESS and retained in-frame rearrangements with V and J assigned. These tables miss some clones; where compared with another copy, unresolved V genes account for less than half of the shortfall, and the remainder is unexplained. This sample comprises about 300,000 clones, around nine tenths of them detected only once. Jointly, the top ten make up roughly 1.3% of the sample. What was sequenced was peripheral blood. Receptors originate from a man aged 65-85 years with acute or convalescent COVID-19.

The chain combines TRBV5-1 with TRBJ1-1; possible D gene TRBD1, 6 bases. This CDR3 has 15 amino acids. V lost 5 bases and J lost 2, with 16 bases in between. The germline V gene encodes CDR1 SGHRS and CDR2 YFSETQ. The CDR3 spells CASRYSGQTNTEAFF. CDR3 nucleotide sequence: TGCGCCAGCAGATATTCGGGACAAACTAACACTGAAGCTTTCTTT.

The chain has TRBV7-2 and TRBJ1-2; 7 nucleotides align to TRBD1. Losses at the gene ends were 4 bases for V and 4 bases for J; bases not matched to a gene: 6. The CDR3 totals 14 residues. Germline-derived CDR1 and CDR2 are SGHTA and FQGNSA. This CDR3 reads CASSWDRSPYGYTF. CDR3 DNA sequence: TGTGCCAGCAGCTGGGACAGATCCCCCTATGGCTACACCTTC.

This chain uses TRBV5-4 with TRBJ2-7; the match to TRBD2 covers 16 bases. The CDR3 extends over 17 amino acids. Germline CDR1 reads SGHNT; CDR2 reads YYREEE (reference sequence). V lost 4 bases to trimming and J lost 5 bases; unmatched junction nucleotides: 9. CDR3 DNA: TGTGCCAGCAGCCTCGGGACTAGCGGGGGGGCCGTCAACGAGCAGTACTTC. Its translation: CASSLGTSGGAVNEQYF.

The CDR3 DNA sequence: TGTGCCAGCAGTTTAGCCGGTACGAGGACAGGGGTCTACACCTTC. This codes for CASSLAGTRTGVYTF. The chain is built from TRBV28 and TRBJ1-2, with 9 bases that match TRBD1. This CDR3 comprises 15 residues. The J segment lost 10 bases and the V segment lost 2 bases, leaving 11 bases of the junction unmatched. Per germline, CDR1 MDHEN and CDR2 SYDVKM.

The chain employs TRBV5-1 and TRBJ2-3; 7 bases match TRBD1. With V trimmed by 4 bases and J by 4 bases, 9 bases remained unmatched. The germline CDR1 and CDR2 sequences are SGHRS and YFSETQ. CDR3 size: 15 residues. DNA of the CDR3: TGCGCCAGCAGCCCAGGGGGAACCGGGCCAGATACGCAGTATTTT. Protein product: CASSPGGTGPDTQYF.

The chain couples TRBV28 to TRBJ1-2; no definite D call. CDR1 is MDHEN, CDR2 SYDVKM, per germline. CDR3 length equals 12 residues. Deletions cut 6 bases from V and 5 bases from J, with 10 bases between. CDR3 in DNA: TGTGCCAGCAGCCCCTCCCGGTATGGCTACACCTTC. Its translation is CASSPSRYGYTF.

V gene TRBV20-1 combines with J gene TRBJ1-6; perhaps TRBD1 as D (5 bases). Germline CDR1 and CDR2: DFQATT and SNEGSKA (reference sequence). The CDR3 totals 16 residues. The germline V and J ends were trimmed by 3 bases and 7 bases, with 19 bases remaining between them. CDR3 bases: TGCAGTGCTAGTCCCATAGAGGAGACAGAAAATTCACCCCTCCACTTT. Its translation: CSASPIEETENSPLHF.